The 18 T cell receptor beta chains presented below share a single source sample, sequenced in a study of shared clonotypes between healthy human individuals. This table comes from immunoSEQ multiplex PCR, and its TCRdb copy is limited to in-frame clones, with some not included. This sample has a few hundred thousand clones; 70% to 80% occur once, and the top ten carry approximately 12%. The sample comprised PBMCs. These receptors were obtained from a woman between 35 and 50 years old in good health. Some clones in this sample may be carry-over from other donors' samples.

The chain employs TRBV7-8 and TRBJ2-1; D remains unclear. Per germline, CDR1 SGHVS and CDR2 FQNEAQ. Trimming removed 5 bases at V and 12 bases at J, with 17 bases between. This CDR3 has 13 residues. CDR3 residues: CASSETGPWGQFF. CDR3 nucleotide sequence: TGTGCCAGCAGCGAAACCGGGCCCTGGGGGCAGTTCTTC.

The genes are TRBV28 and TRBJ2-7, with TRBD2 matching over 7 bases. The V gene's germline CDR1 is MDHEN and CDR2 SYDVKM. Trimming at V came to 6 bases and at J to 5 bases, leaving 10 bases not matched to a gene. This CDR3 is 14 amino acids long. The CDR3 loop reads CASRAPGLFNEQYF. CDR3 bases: TGTGCCAGCAGGGCCCCGGGACTATTTAACGAGCAGTACTTC.

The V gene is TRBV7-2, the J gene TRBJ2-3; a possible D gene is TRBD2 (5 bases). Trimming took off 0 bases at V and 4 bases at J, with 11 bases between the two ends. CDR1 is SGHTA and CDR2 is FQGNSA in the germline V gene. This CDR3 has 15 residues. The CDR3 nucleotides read TGTGCCAGCAGCTTAGCGGGAGCCCCCCCAGATACGCAGTATTTT. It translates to CASSLAGAPPDTQYF.

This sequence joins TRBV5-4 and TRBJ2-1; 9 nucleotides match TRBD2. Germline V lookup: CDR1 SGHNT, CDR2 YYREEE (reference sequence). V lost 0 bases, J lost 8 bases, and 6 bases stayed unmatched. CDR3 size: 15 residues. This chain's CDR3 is CASSLDGGRADEQFF. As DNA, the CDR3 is TGTGCCAGCAGCTTGGACGGCGGGAGGGCTGATGAGCAGTTCTTC.

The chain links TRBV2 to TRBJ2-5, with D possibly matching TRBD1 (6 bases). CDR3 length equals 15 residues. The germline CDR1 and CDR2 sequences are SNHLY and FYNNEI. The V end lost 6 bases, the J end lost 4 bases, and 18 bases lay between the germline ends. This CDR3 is CASSQMGARGETQYF. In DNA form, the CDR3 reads TGTGCCAGCAGCCAAATGGGGGCTAGGGGAGAGACCCAGTACTTC. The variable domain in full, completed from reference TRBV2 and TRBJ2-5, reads EPEVTQTPSHQVTQMGQEVILRCVPISNHLYFYWYRQILGQKVEFLVSFYNNEISEKSEIFDDQFSVERPDGSNFTLKIRSTKLEDSAMYFCASSQMGARGETQYFGPGTRLLVL.

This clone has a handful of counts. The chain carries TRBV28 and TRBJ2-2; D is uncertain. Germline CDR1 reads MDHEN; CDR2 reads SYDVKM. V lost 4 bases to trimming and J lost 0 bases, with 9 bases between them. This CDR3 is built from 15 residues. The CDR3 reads CASSSGDSNTGELFF. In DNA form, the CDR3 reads TGTGCCAGCAGTTCGGGCGACTCGAACACCGGGGAGCTGTTTTTT.

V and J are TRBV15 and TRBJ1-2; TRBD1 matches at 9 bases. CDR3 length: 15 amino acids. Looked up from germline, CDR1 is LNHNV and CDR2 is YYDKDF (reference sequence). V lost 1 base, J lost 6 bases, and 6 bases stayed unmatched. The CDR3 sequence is CATSRAGQGNHGYTF. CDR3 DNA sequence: TGTGCCACCAGCAGAGCAGGACAGGGGAACCATGGCTACACCTTC. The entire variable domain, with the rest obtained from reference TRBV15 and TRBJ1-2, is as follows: DAMVIQNPRYQVTQFGKPVTLSCSQTLNHNVMYWYQQKSSQAPKLLFHYYDKDFNNEADTPDNFQSRRPNTSFCFLDIRSPGLGDTAMYLCATSRAGQGNHGYTFGSGTRLTVV.

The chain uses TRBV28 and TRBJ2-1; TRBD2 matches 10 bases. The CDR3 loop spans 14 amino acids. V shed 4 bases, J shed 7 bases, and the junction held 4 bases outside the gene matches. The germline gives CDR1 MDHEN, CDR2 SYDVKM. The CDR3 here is CASSSYSGGNEQFF. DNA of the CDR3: TGTGCCAGCAGTTCCTATAGCGGGGGGAATGAGCAGTTCTTC.

CDR3 region: CASSPYSGSSYNEQFF. The CDR3 bases are TGCGCCAGCAGCCCCTATAGCGGGAGCTCCTACAATGAGCAGTTCTTC. The rearrangement joins TRBV4-1 to TRBJ2-1, with 9 bases identical to TRBD2. CDR3 length: 16 residues. V was clipped by 4 bases and J by 0 bases; unmatched bases: 4. CDR1 and CDR2 from the germline V gene are MGHRA and YSYEKL.

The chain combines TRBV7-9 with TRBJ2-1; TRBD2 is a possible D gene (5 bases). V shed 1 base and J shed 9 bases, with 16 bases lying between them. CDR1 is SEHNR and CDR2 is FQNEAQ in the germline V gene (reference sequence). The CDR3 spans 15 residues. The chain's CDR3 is CASSLVLLASGEQFF. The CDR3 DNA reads TGTGCCAGCAGCTTAGTATTATTAGCGTCGGGTGAGCAGTTCTTC.

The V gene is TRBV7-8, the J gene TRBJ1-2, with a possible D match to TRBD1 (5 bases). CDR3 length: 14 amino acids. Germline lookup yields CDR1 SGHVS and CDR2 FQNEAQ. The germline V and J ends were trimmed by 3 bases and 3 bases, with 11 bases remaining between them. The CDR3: CASSLGGFDYGYTF. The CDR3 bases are TGTGCCAGCAGCTTGGGGGGTTTCGACTATGGCTACACCTTC.

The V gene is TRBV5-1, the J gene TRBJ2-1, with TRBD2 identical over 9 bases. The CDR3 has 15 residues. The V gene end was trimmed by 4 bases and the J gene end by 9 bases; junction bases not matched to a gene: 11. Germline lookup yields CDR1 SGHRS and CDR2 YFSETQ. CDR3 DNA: TGCGCCAGCAGCATGGCCGGGACTAGCTATGGTGAGCAGTTCTTC. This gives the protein CASSMAGTSYGEQFF.

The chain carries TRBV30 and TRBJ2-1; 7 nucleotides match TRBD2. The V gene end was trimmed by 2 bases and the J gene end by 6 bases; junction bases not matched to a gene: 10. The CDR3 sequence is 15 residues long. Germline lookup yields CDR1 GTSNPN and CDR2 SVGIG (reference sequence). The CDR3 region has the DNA TGTGCCTGGAGTCTACCCGGACTAGGGCTCAATGAGCAGTTCTTC. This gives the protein CAWSLPGLGLNEQFF.

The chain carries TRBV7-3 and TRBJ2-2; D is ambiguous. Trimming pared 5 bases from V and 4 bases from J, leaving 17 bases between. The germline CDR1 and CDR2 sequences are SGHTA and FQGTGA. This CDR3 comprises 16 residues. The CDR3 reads CASSPYSQAVTGELFF. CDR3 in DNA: TGTGCCAGCAGCCCTTACAGCCAGGCCGTCACCGGGGAGCTGTTTTTT.

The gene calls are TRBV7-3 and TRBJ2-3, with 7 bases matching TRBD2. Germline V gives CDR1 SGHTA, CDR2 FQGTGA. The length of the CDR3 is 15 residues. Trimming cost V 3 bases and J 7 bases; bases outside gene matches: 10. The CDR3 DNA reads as TGTGCCAGCAGCTTGGGAGGGCGGACCTCCAATACGCAGTATTTT. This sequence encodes CASSLGGRTSNTQYF.

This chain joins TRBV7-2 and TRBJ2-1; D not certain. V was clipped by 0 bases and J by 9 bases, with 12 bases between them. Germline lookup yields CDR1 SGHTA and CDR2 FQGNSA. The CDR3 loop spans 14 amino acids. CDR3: CASSLARSRVEQFF. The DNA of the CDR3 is TGTGCCAGCAGCTTAGCGCGGTCCCGAGTTGAGCAGTTCTTC.

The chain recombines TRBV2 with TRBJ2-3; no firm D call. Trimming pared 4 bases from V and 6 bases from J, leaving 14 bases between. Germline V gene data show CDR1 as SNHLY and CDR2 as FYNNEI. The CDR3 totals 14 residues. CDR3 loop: CASSVVAAGDTQYF. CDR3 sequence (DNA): TGTGCCAGCAGTGTTGTGGCGGCCGGGGATACGCAGTATTTT. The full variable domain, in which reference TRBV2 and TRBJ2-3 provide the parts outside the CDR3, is EPEVTQTPSHQVTQMGQEVILRCVPISNHLYFYWYRQILGQKVEFLVSFYNNEISEKSEIFDDQFSVERPDGSNFTLKIRSTKLEDSAMYFCASSVVAAGDTQYFGPGTRLTVL.

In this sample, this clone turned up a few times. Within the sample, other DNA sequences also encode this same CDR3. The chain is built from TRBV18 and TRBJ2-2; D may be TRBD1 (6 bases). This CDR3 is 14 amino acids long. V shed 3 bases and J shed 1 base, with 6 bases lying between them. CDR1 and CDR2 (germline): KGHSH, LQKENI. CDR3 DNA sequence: TGTGCCAGCTCACCGACAGGGAACACCGGGGAGCTGTTTTTT. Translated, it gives CASSPTGNTGELFF.